These 12 T cell receptor beta chains were sequenced from one sample in a study of cytomegalovirus exposure and HLA in healthy donors. Primers: 60 Vbeta forward and 13 Jbeta reverse. Using immunoSEQ multiplex PCR, the repertoire was profiled, and TCRdb retains in-frame clones only, with some absent. Of about 210,000 clones in the sample, approximately 85% were seen once. The sample consisted of PBMCs. These receptors came from a girl aged 2 to 10 in good health and CMV-seronegative.

This clone came up a few times. J is TRBJ2-1 and V is TRBV7-9; the D is unclear. CDR3 size: 13 residues. Germline V gene data show CDR1 as SEHNR and CDR2 as FQNEAQ (reference sequence). V was pared by 2 bases and J by 8 bases, with 10 bases between. CDR3 nucleotide sequence: TGTGCCAGCAGCTTAAGTCCCAGTGATGAGCAGTTCTTC. Protein sequence: CASSLSPSDEQFF.

The V call is TRBV18, the J call TRBJ1-1, with a tentative D call TRBD1 (5 bases). This CDR3 has 15 amino acids. The V gene's germline CDR1 is KGHSH and CDR2 LQKENI. V was shortened by 4 bases and J by 3 bases, with 15 bases between the two germline ends. The CDR3 DNA sequence: TGTGCCAGCTCACTCCCTGGGGGGTGGTACACTGAAGCTTTCTTT. It is translated as CASSLPGGWYTEAFF.

This clone was found once. This chain uses TRBV7-3 with TRBJ2-5; 9 bases fit TRBD2. The CDR3 length is 15 residues. Germline V CDR1 and CDR2: SGHTA, FQGTGA. With 1 base clipped from V and 5 bases from J, the junction kept 5 bases outside the gene matches. The CDR3 here is CASSLSGGAIETQYF. CDR3 in DNA: TGTGCCAGCAGCTTAAGCGGGGGGGCCATTGAGACCCAGTACTTC.

J is TRBJ2-7 and V is TRBV27, with 7 bases that match TRBD1. Looked up from germline, CDR1 is MNHEY and CDR2 is SMNVEV (reference sequence). This CDR3 contains 15 residues. Trimming took 3 bases from V and 4 from J; bases not matched to a gene: 9. CDR3 bases: TGTGCCAGCAGTTTTTCAGGACAGGCTACTTACGAGCAGTACTTC. Translating it yields CASSFSGQATYEQYF.

This rearrangement joins TRBV27 to TRBJ2-3; D might be TRBD2 (7 bases). Germline V CDR1 and CDR2: MNHEY, SMNVEV (reference sequence). The CDR3 is 15 amino acids. The V and J ends lost 7 bases and 3 bases respectively, with 17 bases between them. CDR3 nucleotides: TGTGCCAGCACCCCGGGGGGCTTGAGGACAGATACGCAGTATTTT. Translated, it gives CASTPGGLRTDTQYF.

Regarding this clone: In the same sample, other DNA sequences code for this CDR3. V usage is TRBV5-4 and J usage is TRBJ2-7, with 8 bases that match TRBD1. Germline V lookup: CDR1 SGHNT, CDR2 YYREEE (reference sequence). CDR3 length: 14 amino acids. Unmatched junction bases numbered 0, after V lost 0 bases and J lost 1 base. The CDR3, as DNA: TGTGCCAGCAGCTTGGACAGGGGGTCCTACGAGCAGTACTTC. Amino acid sequence: CASSLDRGSYEQYF.

The chain links TRBV4-1 to TRBJ2-1; 11 nucleotides agree with TRBD2. With 0 bases clipped from V and 4 bases from J, the junction kept 5 bases outside the gene matches. The germline V gene encodes CDR1 MGHRA and CDR2 YSYEKL. This CDR3 contains 17 residues. The CDR3 DNA sequence: TGCGCCAGCAGCCAAGATTGGGGGACTAGCGGTTACAATGAGCAGTTCTTC. It is translated as CASSQDWGTSGYNEQFF.

The V and J genes are TRBV6-6 and TRBJ1-2; D is possibly TRBD1 (6 bases). The germline V gene has CDR1 MNHNY and CDR2 SVGAGI (reference sequence). The V and J ends lost 6 bases and 4 bases respectively, with 12 bases between them. CDR3 length: 13 amino acids. The CDR3 DNA reads as TGTGCCAGCAGGAGGGGACAATTCTATGGCTACACCTTC. It encodes CASRRGQFYGYTF.

The chain has TRBV6-1 and TRBJ1-1; the D is unclear. Trimming took off 11 bases at V and 1 base at J, with 11 bases between the two ends. CDR3 size: 12 residues. Germline CDR1 is MNHNS and CDR2 is SASEGT. The CDR3 sequence: CAESGPNTEAFF. Here the CDR3 DNA reads TGTGCCGAATCAGGCCCGAACACTGAAGCTTTCTTT.

This sequence joins TRBV7-9 and TRBJ2-7; 8 bases align to TRBD2. The CDR3 is 16 residues long. The J segment lost 1 base and the V segment lost 5 bases, leaving 10 bases of the junction unmatched. Germline CDR1 SEHNR, CDR2 FQNEAQ (reference sequence). CDR3 loop: CASSPGGEGGSYEQYF. The CDR3 DNA reads TGTGCCAGCAGCCCGGGGGGGGAGGGGGGGTCCTACGAGCAGTACTTC.

The chain uses TRBV5-8 and TRBJ1-4, with a possible D match to TRBD1 (5 bases). Trimming removed 3 bases from V and 5 bases from J, with 14 bases in between. From germline, CDR1 is SGHTS and CDR2 YDEGEE. This CDR3 contains 15 residues. The CDR3 bases are TGTGCCAGCAGCTCGGCGGGACGGCCGAATGAAAAACTGTTTTTT. Protein: CASSSAGRPNEKLFF.

The chain is built from TRBV9 and TRBJ2-7; tentative D call: TRBD1 (5 bases). CDR3 length: 16 residues. CDR1 and CDR2 (germline): SGDLS, YYNGEE. The V end was cut by 0 bases, the J end by 3 bases, with 16 bases between. The CDR3 sequence is CASSVAPPRGLYEQYF. CDR3 sequence (DNA): TGTGCCAGCAGCGTAGCTCCACCTAGGGGCCTCTACGAGCAGTACTTC. The complete variable domain, with remaining parts taken from reference TRBV9 and TRBJ2-7, reads DSGVTQTPKHLITATGQRVTLRCSPRSGDLSVYWYQQSLDQGLQFLIQYYNGEERAKGNILERFSAQQFPDLHSELNLSSLELGDSALYFCASSVAPPRGLYEQYFGPGTRLTVT.